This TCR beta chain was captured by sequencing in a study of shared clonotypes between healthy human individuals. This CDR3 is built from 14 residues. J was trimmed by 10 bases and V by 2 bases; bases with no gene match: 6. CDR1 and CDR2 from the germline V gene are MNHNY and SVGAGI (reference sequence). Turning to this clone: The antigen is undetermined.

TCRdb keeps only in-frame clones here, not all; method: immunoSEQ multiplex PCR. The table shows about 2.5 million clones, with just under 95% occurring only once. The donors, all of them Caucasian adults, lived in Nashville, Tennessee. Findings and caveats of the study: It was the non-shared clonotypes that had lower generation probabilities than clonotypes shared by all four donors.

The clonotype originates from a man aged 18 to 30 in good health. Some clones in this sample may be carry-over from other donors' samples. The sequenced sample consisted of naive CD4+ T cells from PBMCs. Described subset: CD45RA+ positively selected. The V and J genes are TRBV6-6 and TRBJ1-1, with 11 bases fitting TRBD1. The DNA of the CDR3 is TGTGCCAGCAGTTACCCCGGGACAGGGGGAACAGCTTTCTTT. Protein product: CASSYPGTGGTAFF.